Shown below are 13 T cell receptor beta chains from a single sample sequenced in a study of cytomegalovirus exposure and HLA in healthy donors. Researchers ran the PCR with 60 Vbeta and 13 Jbeta primers. Sequencing used immunoSEQ multiplex PCR; TCRdb keeps in-frame clones, though not all of them. The data contain about 140,000 clones, about 80% of them seen just once; the ten biggest clones take up more than 1.5%. The sequenced sample was PBMCs. The receptors derive from a woman aged 40 to 50 in good health and CMV-seronegative.

The chain combines TRBV7-2 with TRBJ2-2, with TRBD2 matching 8 bases. Trimming took 5 bases from V and 1 from J; bases not matched to a gene: 6. CDR1 is SGHTA, CDR2 FQGNSA, per germline. The CDR3 length is 16 residues. CDR3 residues: CASSHAGLGNTGELFF. The CDR3, as DNA: TGTGCCAGCAGCCATGCGGGACTAGGGAACACCGGGGAGCTGTTTTTT. The whole variable domain, filled in from reference TRBV7-2 and TRBJ2-2, reads GAGVSQSPSNKVTEKGKDVELRCDPISGHTALYWYRQSLGQGLEFLIYFQGNSAPDKSGLPSDRFSAERTGGSVSTLTIQRTQQEDSAVYLCASSHAGLGNTGELFFGEGSRLTVL.

The chain carries TRBV7-2 and TRBJ2-7; perhaps TRBD1 as D (6 bases). Germline V gives CDR1 SGHTA, CDR2 FQGNSA. V was pared by 2 bases and J by 3 bases, with 11 bases between. This CDR3 has 14 residues. CDR3 protein: CASSLISRGYEQYF. In DNA form, the CDR3 reads TGTGCCAGCAGCTTAATTAGCAGGGGCTACGAGCAGTACTTC.

The chain carries TRBV28 and TRBJ2-5; 8 bases agree with TRBD2. The CDR3 sequence is 13 residues long. Germline CDR1 is MDHEN and CDR2 is SYDVKM. V trimming: 3 bases; J trimming: 4 bases; junction bases outside the gene matches: 1. The CDR3 DNA reads as TGTGCCAGCAGTTTCCTAGCGGGAGAGACCCAGTACTTC. Encoded protein: CASSFLAGETQYF.

V is TRBV27 and J is TRBJ2-1; perhaps TRBD1 as D (6 bases). Between the trimmed V and J ends, which lost 8 bases and 2 bases, there was a span of 19 bases. Germline V gives CDR1 MNHEY, CDR2 SMNVEV (reference sequence). The CDR3 loop spans 16 amino acids. In nucleotides, the CDR3 is TGTGCCAGCGGAACCCTCAGGGGTCGGACCTACAATGAGCAGTTCTTC. It encodes CASGTLRGRTYNEQFF.

The genes are TRBV5-6 and TRBJ2-1; TRBD1 matches 7 bases. V shed 3 bases, J shed 8 bases, and the junction held 5 bases outside the gene matches. The CDR3 is 13 amino acids. Per germline, CDR1 SGHDT and CDR2 YYEEEE. This CDR3 reads CASSSQGLYEQFF. The CDR3, as DNA: TGTGCCAGCAGCTCACAGGGGTTGTATGAGCAGTTCTTC.

V is TRBV5-5 and J is TRBJ1-1; a possible D gene is TRBD1 (5 bases). The CDR3 contains 15 residues. Germline CDR1 SGHKS, CDR2 YYEKEE (reference sequence). Trimming stripped 4 bases from V and 5 bases from J, with 18 bases between. For the CDR3, the DNA is TGTGCCAGCAGCCCCCCCCAGGGAGGGAAGACTGAAGCTTTCTTT. Protein product: CASSPPQGGKTEAFF. Variable domain in full (rest from reference TRBV5-5 and TRBJ1-1): DAGVTQSPTHLIKTRGQQVTLRCSPISGHKSVSWYQQVLGQGPQFIFQYYEKEERGRGNFPDRFSARQFPNYSSELNVNALLLGDSALYLCASSPPQGGKTEAFFGQGTRLTVV.

The chain carries TRBV7-9 and TRBJ2-1; 11 nucleotides agree with TRBD2. Germline V gives CDR1 SEHNR, CDR2 FQNEAQ (reference sequence). The V segment lost 5 bases and the J segment 4 bases; nucleotides outside the gene matches: 4. The CDR3 extends over 15 amino acids. The CDR3 DNA is TGTGCCAGCAGCGCTACTAGCGGGAGATACAATGAGCAGTTCTTC. Its translation is CASSATSGRYNEQFF.

Only a few counts were recorded for this clone. V and J are TRBV7-9 and TRBJ1-4, with D perhaps matching TRBD1 (6 bases). Germline V gene lookup returns CDR1 SEHNR and CDR2 FQNEAQ (reference sequence). This CDR3 contains 16 residues. Trimming took 5 bases from V and 4 from J, leaving 17 bases between them. The CDR3 DNA reads TGTGCCAGCAGCATACTCTCCGGGACATTTAATGAAAAACTGTTTTTT. Translation: CASSILSGTFNEKLFF.

V gene TRBV5-1 combines with J gene TRBJ2-7, with 15 bases lining up with TRBD2. The length of the CDR3 is 18 residues. Unmatched junction bases numbered 8, after V lost 4 bases and J lost 0 bases. CDR1 is SGHRS and CDR2 is YFSETQ in the germline V gene. The CDR3 nucleotides read TGCGCCAGCAGCCCCCCAGGGACTAGCGGGAGGCCCTCCTACGAGCAGTACTTC. Translation: CASSPPGTSGRPSYEQYF.

As to this clone: This sample includes further DNA sequences coding for the same CDR3. The chain combines TRBV7-9 with TRBJ2-3, with TRBD2 as a possible D gene (6 bases). Trimming left V 8 bases short and J 3 bases short, with 15 bases between. The V gene's germline CDR1 is SEHNR and CDR2 FQNEAQ (reference sequence). The CDR3 runs 14 residues. Here the CDR3 reads CASWTPEGTDTQYF. The CDR3, as DNA: TGTGCCAGCTGGACCCCGGAGGGGACAGATACGCAGTATTTT.

Notes on this clone: The same CDR3 also results from other DNA sequences found in this sample. The chain has TRBV6-4 and TRBJ1-1; D is undetermined. Germline assignment: CDR1 MRHNA and CDR2 SNTAGT. The CDR3 extends over 14 amino acids. Trimming removed 4 bases from V and 1 base from J, with 10 bases in between. DNA for the CDR3: TGTGCCAGCAGTGCCTCCCCGGGGAACACTGAAGCTTTCTTT. This gives the protein CASSASPGNTEAFF.

V usage is TRBV27 and J usage is TRBJ1-1; maybe TRBD1 (5 bases). This CDR3 region has 14 residues. Germline V lookup: CDR1 MNHEY, CDR2 SMNVEV (reference sequence). Deletions cut 1 base from V and 8 bases from J, with 14 bases between. CDR3 in amino acids: CASSLLSGVEEAFF. CDR3 coding DNA: TGTGCCAGCAGTTTATTATCGGGGGTAGAGGAAGCTTTCTTT.

A remark on this clone: Germline and junction disagree at one end, which may indicate a read error. The rearrangement joins TRBV27 to TRBJ1-6; D remains ambiguous. Germline V gene data show CDR1 as MNHEY and CDR2 as SMNVEV (reference sequence). The CDR3 covers 14 residues. The CDR3 bases are TGTGCCAGCTGTTTTAGACAAGATAATTCACCCCTCCACTTT. It encodes CASCFRQDNSPLHF.